This T cell receptor (beta chain) originates from a study of blood T cell repertoires in COVID-19. About the study: Acute and convalescent COVID-19 samples came from the United States, Italy and Spain. PBMCs, B-cell-depleted T cells, or T cells were the source of the cDNA or gDNA that made up the material.

This CDR3 has 14 amino acids. The V end was cut by 1 base, the J end by 6 bases, with 12 bases between. Germline CDR1 reads SEHNR; CDR2 reads FQNEAQ (reference sequence). It was during active infection that Seattle patients were enrolled and then longitudinally followed. Original handling: Reference gene primer amplification yielded estimated nucleated cell counts. The assay was immunoSEQ multiplex PCR, and TCRdb's table has in-frame clones only and misses some. The DNA gave D and trimming, while V, J and clone size come from that table. The data show about 68,000 clones, with about 89% seen just once and roughly 2.6% held by the top ten.

The genes are TRBV7-9 and TRBJ1-2; D unresolved. The specimen was peripheral blood. The receptor's source is a middle-aged man with COVID-19, enrolled during active disease. CDR3: CASSLGEFLNGYTF. The CDR3 nucleotides are TGTGCCAGCAGCTTAGGGGAGTTCTTAAATGGCTACACCTTC. The full variable domain, rest sourced from reference TRBV7-9 and TRBJ1-2, is DTGVSQNPRHKITKRGQNVTFRCDPISEHNRLYWYRQTLGQGPEFLTYFQNEAQLEKSRLLSDRFSAERPKGSFSTLEIQRTEQGDSAMYLCASSLGEFLNGYTFGSGTRLTVV.